This T cell receptor beta chain was sequenced during a study of preoperative IRX-2 immunotherapy in early breast cancer. TCRdb's table, derived via immunoSEQ multiplex PCR, lists solely in-frame clones and lacks some. This table has 25,000 to 30,000 clones, nearly 90% appearing once. This CDR3 is 15 amino acids long. The V and J ends lost 0 bases and 3 bases respectively, with 9 bases between them. The germline CDR1 and CDR2 sequences are SGDLS and YYNGEE. Indicated treatment: preoperative locoregional IRX-2 cytokine immunotherapy. This phase Ib study tested locoregional IRX-2 cytokine immunotherapy given before surgery.

This TCR derives from a human donor with breast cancer. The specimen was obtained from a patient treated with IRX-2 immunotherapy. The V call is TRBV9, the J call TRBJ1-4; D is unresolved. CDR3 nucleotides: TGTGCCAGCAGCGTAGACCAAGTTGCTAATGAAAAACTGTTTTTT. It codes for CASSVDQVANEKLFF.